These 6 T cell receptor beta chains were sequenced from one sample in a study of blood T cells in healthy people across ages. Using a J-beta primer mix together with a sample-barcoded 5' primer, a second PCR was run for about 6 to 11 cycles. MiXCR, applied by TCRdb to the 5' RACE reads, yields one record per CDR3 protein. The table has some 1.4 million distinct CDR3 sequences, approximately 40% seen once; the top ten hold around 8%. Material for sequencing was blood. These receptors all come from a woman aged 18-30 years in good health.

Note on this clonotype: One end of the junction varies from germline; a read error may be responsible. This chain links TRBV20-1 with TRBJ1-2, with D tentatively TRBD1 (5 bases). The V gene's germline CDR1 is DFQATT and CDR2 SNEGSKA (reference sequence). This CDR3 comprises 12 residues. As DNA, the CDR3 is TGCAGGGCTAGGGGCGCAGGGTATGGCTACACCTTC. The encoded protein is CRARGAGYGYTF.

The chain carries TRBV27 and TRBJ1-6; D gene unclear. Per the germline V gene, CDR1 is MNHEY and CDR2 is SMNVEV (reference sequence). The germline V and J ends were trimmed by 3 bases and 4 bases, with 7 bases remaining between them. The CDR3 loop spans 14 amino acids. CDR3 sequence reads: CASSFREYNSPLHF. In nucleotides, the CDR3 is TGTGCCAGCAGTTTTCGGGAATATAATTCACCCCTCCACTTT.

The chain joins TRBV28 to TRBJ2-7; 12 bases fit TRBD1. The CDR3 spans 18 residues. Germline loops: CDR1 MDHEN, CDR2 SYDVKM. The V and J ends lost 11 bases and 2 bases, in that order; junction bases with no gene match: 19. The CDR3 loop is CAGQPGQGANRKTYEQYF. The CDR3 DNA reads as TGTGCCGGACAACCGGGACAGGGGGCGAACAGGAAAACCTACGAGCAGTACTTC.

V is TRBV10-3 and J is TRBJ2-1; 11 bases align to TRBD1. The CDR3 is 15 amino acids. Trimming removed 6 bases from V and 5 bases from J; junction bases left unmatched: 6. Germline V gene data show CDR1 as ENHRY and CDR2 as SYGVKD. The CDR3, as DNA: TGTGCCATCAGAACCGGGACAGGGGGAAACAATGAGCAGTTCTTC. Translated, it gives CAIRTGTGGNNEQFF.

The rearrangement links TRBV2 to TRBJ2-5; 7 bases line up with TRBD2. The CDR3 loop spans 15 amino acids. Trimming took 3 bases from V and 5 from J; bases not matched to a gene: 9. Germline V gene sequence: CDR1 SNHLY, CDR2 FYNNEI. The CDR3 DNA reads as TGTGCCAGCAGTGAGTTAGGCGGGAGCGGGGAGACCCAGTACTTC. Translating it yields CASSELGGSGETQYF.

The chain employs TRBV10-3 and TRBJ2-7, with D perhaps TRBD1 or TRBD2 (6 bases each). CDR1 ENHRY and CDR2 SYGVKD come from the germline V gene. V lost 6 bases, J lost 2 bases, and 17 bases lay in between. There are 15 residues in the CDR3. CDR3 nucleotide sequence: TGTGCCATCAGCTCAAGGGGGGTTTCAACCTACGAGCAGTACTTC. Amino acid sequence: CAISSRGVSTYEQYF.